A single sample is the source of the 7 T cell receptor beta chains below, sequenced in a study of PD-1 blockade in classical Hodgkin lymphoma. Described time point: cycle 4 day 1 (C4D1), after more than 5 weeks of nivolumab. The patients all showed relapse after autologous stem cell transplantation, while their brentuximab vedotin exposure varied. TCRdb's table, derived via immunoSEQ multiplex PCR, lists solely in-frame clones and lacks some. The repertoire consists of fewer than 20,000 clones, with around two thirds occurring once and the leading ten covering 7.8%. This specimen was peripheral blood mononuclear cells (PBMCs), taken before the fourth cycle of nivolumab. All receptors come from a human donor with classical Hodgkin lymphoma.

V is TRBV28 and J is TRBJ1-2; 8 bases are a match to TRBD1. This CDR3 spans 17 amino acids. CDR1 MDHEN and CDR2 SYDVKM come from the germline V gene. The V gene end was trimmed by 2 bases and the J gene end by 8 bases; junction bases not matched to a gene: 16. Written as DNA, the CDR3 is TGTGCCAGCAGTTTACCCGGGACAGGTAGTACGAGGGCGGGCTACACCTTC. Translated: CASSLPGTGSTRAGYTF.

This clone was counted a single time. The gene calls are TRBV5-4 and TRBJ2-3, with 12 positions matching TRBD2. The V gene's germline CDR1 is SGHNT and CDR2 YYREEE (reference sequence). This CDR3 region has 18 residues. V trimming: 0 bases; J trimming: 0 bases; junction bases outside the gene matches: 5. The CDR3 here is CASSLASGRVTSTDTQYF. The CDR3 bases are TGTGCCAGCAGCTTGGCTAGCGGGAGGGTTACTAGCACAGATACGCAGTATTTT.

This chain uses TRBV28 with TRBJ2-7; 12 nucleotides agree with TRBD2. V lost 8 bases and J lost 4; bases outside the gene matches: 12. Germline lookup yields CDR1 MDHEN and CDR2 SYDVKM. The CDR3 totals 16 residues. The CDR3 loop is CASWSLLAGGLYEQYF. CDR3 in DNA: TGTGCCAGCTGGTCCTTACTAGCGGGAGGTTTATACGAGCAGTACTTC.

V gene TRBV7-8 combines with J gene TRBJ2-3; D is unresolved. This CDR3 spans 16 amino acids. Germline lookup yields CDR1 SGHVS and CDR2 FQNEAQ. Trimming stripped 5 bases from V and 0 bases from J, with 15 bases between. The CDR3 reads CASSHSDRVSTDTQYF. CDR3 in DNA: TGTGCCAGCAGCCACTCGGACCGAGTGAGCACAGATACGCAGTATTTT.

The rearrangement joins TRBV5-4 to TRBJ2-6, with unresolved D. Trimming stripped 7 bases from V and 0 bases from J, with 14 bases between. The CDR3 has 16 residues. Looked up from germline, CDR1 is SGHNT and CDR2 is YYREEE (reference sequence). CDR3 sequence reads: CASAREPNSGANVLTF. Written as DNA, the CDR3 is TGTGCCAGCGCCAGAGAACCTAACTCTGGGGCCAACGTCCTGACTTTC.

This clone turned up a few times. The chain couples TRBV7-8 to TRBJ2-7, with 8 bases matching TRBD1. The CDR3 has 15 residues. Germline V gene sequence: CDR1 SGHVS, CDR2 FQNEAQ. After removal of 5 bases from V and 3 bases from J, the junction contained 9 bases not matched to a gene. Written as DNA, the CDR3 is TGTGCCAGCAGCCAGGGGGCGTCCTCCTACTACGAGCAGTACTTC. Protein product: CASSQGASSYYEQYF.

This chain connects TRBV6-1 to TRBJ2-1, with 11 nucleotides matching TRBD2. The CDR3 loop spans 16 amino acids. V was pared by 3 bases and J by 9 bases, with 10 bases of the junction left unmatched. Germline V lookup: CDR1 MNHNS, CDR2 SASEGT. The DNA for the CDR3 is TGTGCCAGCAGTGACCTGGGACTAGCGGTGTCGGTTGAGCAGTTCTTC. It yields the protein CASSDLGLAVSVEQFF.